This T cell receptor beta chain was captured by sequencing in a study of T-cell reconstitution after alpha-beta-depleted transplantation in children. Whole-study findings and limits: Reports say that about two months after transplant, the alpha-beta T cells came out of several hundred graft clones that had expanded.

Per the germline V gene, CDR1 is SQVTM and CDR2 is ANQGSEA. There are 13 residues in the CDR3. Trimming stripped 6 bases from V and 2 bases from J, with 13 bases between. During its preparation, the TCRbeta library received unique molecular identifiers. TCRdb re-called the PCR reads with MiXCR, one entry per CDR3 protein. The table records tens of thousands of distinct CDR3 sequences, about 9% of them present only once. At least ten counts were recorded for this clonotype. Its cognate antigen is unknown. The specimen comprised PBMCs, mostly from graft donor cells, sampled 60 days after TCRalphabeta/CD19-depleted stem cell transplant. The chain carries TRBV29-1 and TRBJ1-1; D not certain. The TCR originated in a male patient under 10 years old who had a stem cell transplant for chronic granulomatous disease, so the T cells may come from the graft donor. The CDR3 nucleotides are TGCAGCGTGAACCTGAACCGCAACACTGAAGCTTTCTTT. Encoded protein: CSVNLNRNTEAFF.